Reported below is one T cell receptor (beta chain). This sample is part of a study of memory CD4+ T cells and cytomegalovirus serostatus. The sort gate was single viable CD3+CD4+CD8-CD45RO+ cells for memory CD4+ T cells. Germline loops: CDR1 SGDLS, CDR2 YYNGEE. Trimming removed 4 bases from V and 0 bases from J; junction bases left unmatched: 6. The CDR3 is 16 residues long. TCRdb keeps only in-frame clones here, not all; method: immunoSEQ multiplex PCR. The sample has approximately 47,000 clones; under 80% are singletons. The chain combines TRBV9 with TRBJ2-2; TRBD1 matches at 7 bases. The material sequenced was memory CD4+ T cells from blood. The origin of this receptor is an adult in good health and CMV-seronegative. The CDR3 loop reads CASSSRQGSNTGELFF. CDR3 bases: TGTGCCAGCAGCTCCCGACAGGGATCGAACACCGGGGAGCTGTTTTTT.